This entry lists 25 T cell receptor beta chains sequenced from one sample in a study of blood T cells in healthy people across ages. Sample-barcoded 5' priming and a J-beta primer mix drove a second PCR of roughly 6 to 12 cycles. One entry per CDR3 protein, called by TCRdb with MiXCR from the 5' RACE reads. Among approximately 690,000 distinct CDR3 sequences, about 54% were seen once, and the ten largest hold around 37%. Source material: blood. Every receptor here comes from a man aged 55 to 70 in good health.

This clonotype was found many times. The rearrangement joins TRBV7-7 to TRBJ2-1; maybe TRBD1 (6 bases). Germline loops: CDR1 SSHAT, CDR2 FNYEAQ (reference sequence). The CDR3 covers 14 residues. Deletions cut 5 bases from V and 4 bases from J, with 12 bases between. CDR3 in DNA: TGTGCCAGCAGCCTCCAGGGGTTATACAATGAGCAGTTCTTC. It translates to CASSLQGLYNEQFF.

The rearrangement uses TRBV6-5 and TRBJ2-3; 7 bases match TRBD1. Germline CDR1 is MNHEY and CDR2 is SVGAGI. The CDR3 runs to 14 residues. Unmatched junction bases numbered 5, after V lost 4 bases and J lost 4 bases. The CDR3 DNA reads TGTGCCAGCAGTTCGGGACAGAGCGCAGATACGCAGTATTTT. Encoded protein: CASSSGQSADTQYF.

Written as DNA, the CDR3 is TGTGCCAGCAGCTCCCGGGACAGCCACGGGACCTACGAGCAGTACTTC. Protein product: CASSSRDSHGTYEQYF. The chain couples TRBV21-1 to TRBJ2-7; the table gives TRBD1 as D, unverified against the DNA. TRBV21-1 is tagged as a pseudogene. The CDR3 extends over 16 amino acids.

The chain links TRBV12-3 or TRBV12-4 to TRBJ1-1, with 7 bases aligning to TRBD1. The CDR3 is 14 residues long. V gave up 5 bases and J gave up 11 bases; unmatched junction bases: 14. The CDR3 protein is CASSPRQGLSPAFF. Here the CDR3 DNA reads TGTGCCAGCAGTCCCAGACAGGGATTGAGCCCGGCTTTCTTT.

The CDR3 nucleotides read TGTGCCAGCAGTGCCACCGGGACAGGGCGTCTGTGGGGCTATGGCTACACCTTC. Translating it yields CASSATGTGRLWGYGYTF. This rearrangement joins TRBV6-2 or TRBV6-3 to TRBJ1-2; 9 bases are a match to TRBD1. The CDR3 spans 18 residues. After removal of 5 bases from V and 4 bases from J, the junction contained 17 bases not matched to a gene. CDR1 and CDR2 from the germline V gene are MNHEY and SVGEGT.

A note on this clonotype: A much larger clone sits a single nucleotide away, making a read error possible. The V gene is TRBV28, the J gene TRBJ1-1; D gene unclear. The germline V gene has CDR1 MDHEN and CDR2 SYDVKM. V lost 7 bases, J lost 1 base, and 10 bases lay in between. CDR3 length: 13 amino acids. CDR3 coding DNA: TGTGCCAGCACCCTAGGGAGGAACACTGAAGCTTTCTTT. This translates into CASTLGRNTEAFF. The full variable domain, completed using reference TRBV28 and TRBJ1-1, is DVKVTQSSRYLVKRTGEKVFLECVQDMDHENMFWYRQDPGLGLRLIYFSYDVKMKEKGDIPEGYSVSREKKERFSLILESASTNQTSMYLCASTLGRNTEAFFGQGTRLTVV.

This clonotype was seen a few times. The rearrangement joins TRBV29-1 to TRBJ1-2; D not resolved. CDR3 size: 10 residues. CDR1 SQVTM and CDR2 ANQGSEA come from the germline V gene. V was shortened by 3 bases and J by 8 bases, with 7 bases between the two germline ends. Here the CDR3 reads CSVDVGGYTF. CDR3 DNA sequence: TGCAGCGTTGACGTCGGCGGCTACACCTTC.

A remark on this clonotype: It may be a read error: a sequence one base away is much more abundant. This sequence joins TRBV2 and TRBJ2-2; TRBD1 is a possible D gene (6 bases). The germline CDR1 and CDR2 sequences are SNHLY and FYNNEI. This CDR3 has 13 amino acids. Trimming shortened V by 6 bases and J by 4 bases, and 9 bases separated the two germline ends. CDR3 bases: TGTGCCAGCAGGGAACAGGGCACCGGGGAGCTGTTTTTT. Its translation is CASREQGTGELFF. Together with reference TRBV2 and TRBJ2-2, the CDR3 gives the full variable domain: EPEVTQTPSHQVTQMGQEVILRCVPISNHLYFYWYRQILGQKVEFLVSFYNNEISEKSEIFDDQFSVERPDGSNFTLKIRSTKLEDSAMYFCASREQGTGELFFGEGSRLTVL.

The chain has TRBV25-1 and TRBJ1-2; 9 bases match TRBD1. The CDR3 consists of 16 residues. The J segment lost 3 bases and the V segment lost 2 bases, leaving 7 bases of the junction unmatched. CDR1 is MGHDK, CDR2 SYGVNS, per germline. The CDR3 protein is CASSETWGQGHYGYTF. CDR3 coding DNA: TGTGCCAGCAGTGAAACGTGGGGACAGGGACACTATGGCTACACCTTC.

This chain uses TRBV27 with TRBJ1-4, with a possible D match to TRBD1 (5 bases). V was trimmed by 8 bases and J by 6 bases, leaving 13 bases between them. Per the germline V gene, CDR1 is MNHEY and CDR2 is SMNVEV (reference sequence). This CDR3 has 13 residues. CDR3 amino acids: CASRDLPYEKLFF. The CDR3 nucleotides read TGTGCCAGCCGGGACCTGCCGTATGAAAAACTGTTTTTT.

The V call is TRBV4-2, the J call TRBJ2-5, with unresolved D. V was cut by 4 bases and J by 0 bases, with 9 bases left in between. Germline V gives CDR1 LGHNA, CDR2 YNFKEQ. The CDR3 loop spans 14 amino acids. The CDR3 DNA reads TGTGCCAGCAGCCTGTACCTATACCAAGAGACCCAGTACTTC. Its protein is CASSLYLYQETQYF.

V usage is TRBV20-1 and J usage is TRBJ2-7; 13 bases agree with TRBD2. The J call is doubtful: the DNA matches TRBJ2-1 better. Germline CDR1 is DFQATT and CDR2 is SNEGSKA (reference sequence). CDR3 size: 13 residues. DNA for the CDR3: TGCAGTGCTGGGACTAGCGGGGACTATGAGCAGTTCTTC. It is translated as CSAGTSGDYEQFF.

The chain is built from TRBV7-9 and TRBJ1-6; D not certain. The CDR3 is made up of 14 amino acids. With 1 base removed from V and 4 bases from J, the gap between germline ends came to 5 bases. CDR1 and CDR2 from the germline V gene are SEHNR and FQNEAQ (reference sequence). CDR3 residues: CASSLEQYNSPLHF. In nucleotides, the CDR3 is TGTGCCAGCAGCTTAGAACAGTATAATTCACCCCTCCACTTT.

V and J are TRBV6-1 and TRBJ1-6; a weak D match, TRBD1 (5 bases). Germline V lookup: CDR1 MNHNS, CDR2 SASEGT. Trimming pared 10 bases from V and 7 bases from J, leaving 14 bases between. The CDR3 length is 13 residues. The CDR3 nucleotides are TGTGCCACACACCGGGACGGAAATTCACCCCTCCACTTT. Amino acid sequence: CATHRDGNSPLHF.

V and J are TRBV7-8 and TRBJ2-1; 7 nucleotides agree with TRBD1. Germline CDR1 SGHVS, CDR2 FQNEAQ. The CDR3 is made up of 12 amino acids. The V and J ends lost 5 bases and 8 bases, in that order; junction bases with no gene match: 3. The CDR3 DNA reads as TGTGCCAGCAGCCGACAGGGCGATGAGCAGTTCTTC. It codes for CASSRQGDEQFF. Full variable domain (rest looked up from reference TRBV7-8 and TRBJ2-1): GAGVSQSPRYKVAKRGQDVALRCDPISGHVSLFWYQQALGQGPEFLTYFQNEAQLDKSGLPSDRFFAERPEGSVSTLKIQRTQQEDSAVYLCASSRQGDEQFFGPGTRLTVL.

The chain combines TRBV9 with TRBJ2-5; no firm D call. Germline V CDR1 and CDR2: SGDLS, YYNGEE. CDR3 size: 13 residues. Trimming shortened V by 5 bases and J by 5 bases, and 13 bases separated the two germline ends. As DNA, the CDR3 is TGTGCCAGCAGTTACGGCCTCGGGGAGACCCAGTACTTC. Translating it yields CASSYGLGETQYF. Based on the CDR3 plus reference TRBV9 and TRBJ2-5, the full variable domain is DSGVTQTPKHLITATGQRVTLRCSPRSGDLSVYWYQQSLDQGLQFLIQYYNGEERAKGNILERFSAQQFPDLHSELNLSSLELGDSALYFCASSYGLGETQYFGPGTRLLVL.

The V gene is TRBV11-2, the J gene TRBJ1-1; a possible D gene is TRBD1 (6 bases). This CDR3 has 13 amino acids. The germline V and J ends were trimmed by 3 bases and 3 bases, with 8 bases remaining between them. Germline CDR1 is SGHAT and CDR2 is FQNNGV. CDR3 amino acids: CASSFQGHTEAFF. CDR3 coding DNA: TGTGCCAGCAGCTTCCAGGGGCACACTGAAGCTTTCTTT.

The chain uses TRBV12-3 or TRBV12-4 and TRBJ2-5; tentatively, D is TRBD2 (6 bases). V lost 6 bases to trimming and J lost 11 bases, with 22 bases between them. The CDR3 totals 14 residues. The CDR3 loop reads CASSSGTGSSEQYF. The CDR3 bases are TGTGCCAGCAGCTCCGGGACTGGATCATCTGAGCAGTACTTC.

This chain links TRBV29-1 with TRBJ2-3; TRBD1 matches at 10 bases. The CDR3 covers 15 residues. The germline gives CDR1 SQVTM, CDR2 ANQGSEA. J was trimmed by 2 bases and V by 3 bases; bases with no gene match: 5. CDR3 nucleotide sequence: TGCAGCGTTGACCCGGGACAGGGGAACACAGATACGCAGTATTTT. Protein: CSVDPGQGNTDTQYF.

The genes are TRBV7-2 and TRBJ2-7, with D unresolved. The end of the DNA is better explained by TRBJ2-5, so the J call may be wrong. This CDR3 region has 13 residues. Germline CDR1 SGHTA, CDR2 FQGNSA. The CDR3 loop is CASSCVSRETQYF. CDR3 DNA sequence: TGTGCCAGCAGCTGCGTCAGCCGAGAGACCCAGTACTTC.

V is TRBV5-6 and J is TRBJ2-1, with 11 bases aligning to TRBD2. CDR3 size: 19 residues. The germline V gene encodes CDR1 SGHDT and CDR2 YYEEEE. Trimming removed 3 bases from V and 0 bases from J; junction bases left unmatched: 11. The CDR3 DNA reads TGTGCCAGCAGCTGGACCTTAGCGGGAGGGCCCCTCTCCTACAATGAGCAGTTCTTC. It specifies CASSWTLAGGPLSYNEQFF.

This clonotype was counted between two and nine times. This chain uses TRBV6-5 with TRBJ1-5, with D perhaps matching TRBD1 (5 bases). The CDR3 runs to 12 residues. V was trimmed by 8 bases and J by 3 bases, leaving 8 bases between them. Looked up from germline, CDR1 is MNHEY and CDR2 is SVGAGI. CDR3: CASQGNNQPQHF. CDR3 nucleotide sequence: TGTGCCAGCCAGGGAAACAATCAGCCCCAGCATTTT.

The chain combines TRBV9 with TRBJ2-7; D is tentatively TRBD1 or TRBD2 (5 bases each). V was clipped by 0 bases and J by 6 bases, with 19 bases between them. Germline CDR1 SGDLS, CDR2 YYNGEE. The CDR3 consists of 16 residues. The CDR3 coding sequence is TGTGCCAGCAGCGTAGGACAGAACCCGCGGGCCTCCGAGCAGTACTTC. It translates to CASSVGQNPRASEQYF.

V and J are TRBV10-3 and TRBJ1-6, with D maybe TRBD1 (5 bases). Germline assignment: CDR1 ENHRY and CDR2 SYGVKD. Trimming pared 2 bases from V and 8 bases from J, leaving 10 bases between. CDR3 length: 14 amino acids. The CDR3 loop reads CAISEGGADSPLHF. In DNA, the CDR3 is TGTGCCATCAGTGAGGGAGGGGCGGATTCACCCCTCCACTTT.

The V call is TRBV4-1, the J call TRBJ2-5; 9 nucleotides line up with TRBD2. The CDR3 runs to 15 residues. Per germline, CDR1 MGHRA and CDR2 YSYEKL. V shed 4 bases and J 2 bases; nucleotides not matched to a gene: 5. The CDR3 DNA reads TGCGCCAGCAGCCTTAGCGGGGGCGTACAAGAGACCCAGTACTTC. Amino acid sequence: CASSLSGGVQETQYF.